This T cell receptor beta chain was found in a study of lymphopenia after photon versus proton radiotherapy. Trimming stripped 5 bases from V and 3 bases from J, with 5 bases between. Looked up from germline, CDR1 is GTSNPN and CDR2 is SVGIG (reference sequence). The CDR3 runs to 10 residues. TCRdb's table, derived via immunoSEQ multiplex PCR, lists solely in-frame clones and lacks some. This table has tens of thousands of clones, over 70% appearing once. The sample consisted of peripheral blood, taken from a patient treated with photon-based radiotherapy. The chain employs TRBV30 and TRBJ2-7; D possibly corresponds to TRBD1 (5 bases). The clonotype originates from a man aged 45-65 years with gastric cancer. The CDR3 coding sequence is TGTGCCTGGCAGGGCTACGAGCAGTACTTC. Residues: CAWQGYEQYF.